The source of this T cell receptor (beta chain) is a study of CD8 T cells in ankylosing spondylitis. Whole-study results and caveats: In ankylosing spondylitis patients, matched synovial fluid reportedly showed significant enrichment of disease-linked clones. Characteristic, it appeared, of ankylosing spondylitis blood was a TCR beta motif of several highly homologous variants. Disease-linked clones, CD8+, were relatively rare in peripheral blood.

Trimming removed 3 bases from V and 0 bases from J, with 10 bases in between. Per germline, CDR1 SGDLS and CDR2 YYNGEE. This CDR3 comprises 14 residues. This clonotype was counted a few times. Its antigen is not identified. Libraries of TCR beta came from quantitative 5'-RACE with molecular barcodes. TCRdb re-called the 5' RACE reads with MiXCR, one entry per CDR3 protein. The sample carries 330,000 or so distinct CDR3 sequences, 8% recorded once. The chain recombines TRBV9 with TRBJ2-7, with a possible D match to TRBD1 (5 bases). The sequenced sample was blood, either unsorted or a sorted T cell fraction (not recorded which). This TCR derives from a male donor with ankylosing spondylitis. For the CDR3, the DNA is TGTGCCAGCAGCGGCAGGGCCCACTCCTACGAGCAGTACTTC. This translates into CASSGRAHSYEQYF.